The rows below give T cell receptor beta chains drawn from one sample of a study of control samples from healthy donors and cancer patients. The protocol was immunoSEQ multiplex PCR, while the TCRdb copy is restricted to in-frame clones and leaves out a portion. The table shows around 95,000 clones, with about 90% occurring only once. Specimen: blood. The receptor source for this set is a woman in her fifties or sixties in good health. Each CDR3 is given with its conserved first and last residue. The D gene is left open where the match is weak. Not every row has a clone size; where given, it reads once, few, many or a size class.

>TRBJ2-1|15|TRBD2|TRBV10-3|.
CAISMGLAGEFEQFF
TGTGCCATCAGTATGGGACTAGCGGGAGAGTTTGAGCAGTTCTTC
>TRBJ2-6|14|.|TRBV5-4|.
CASRDSSGANVLTF
TGTGCCAGCAGGGATAGCTCTGGGGCCAACGTCCTGACTTTC
>TRBJ1-2|15|.|TRBV7-2|.
CASSLDGMQAYGYTF
TGTGCCAGCAGCTTAGATGGGATGCAAGCCTATGGCTACACCTTC
>TRBJ2-1|15|.|TRBV4-2|.
CASSQDLSSYNEQFF
TGTGCCAGCAGCCAAGATCTCAGCTCCTACAATGAGCAGTTCTTC
>TRBJ1-1|10|.|TRBV20-1|.
CSAPFFEAFF
TGCAGTGCTCCTTTTTTTGAAGCTTTCTTT
>TRBJ2-5|12|.|TRBV9|.
CASSSGMETQYF
TGTGCCAGCAGCTCTGGGATGGAGACCCAGTACTTC
>TRBJ2-4|14|.|TRBV9|.
CASSVGVSKNIQYF
TGTGCCAGCAGCGTGGGGGTGTCCAAAAACATTCAGTACTTC
>TRBJ1-4|12|.|TRBV5-4|.
CASSLGAGGLFF
TGTGCCAGCAGCTTGGGAGCCGGGGGACTGTTTTTT
>TRBJ2-4|15|.|TRBV9|.
CASSVGGLSRAIQYF
TGTGCCAGCAGCGTTGGTGGGCTTTCAAGAGCCATTCAGTACTTC
>TRBJ2-7|15|.|TRBV2|.
CASSEAGPGPYEQYF
TGTGCCAGCAGTGAAGCCGGGCCAGGTCCCTACGAGCAGTACTTC
>TRBJ1-2|11|.|TRBV9|.
CASSVEGGYTF
TGTGCCAGCAGCGTAGAGGGGGGCTACACCTTC
>TRBJ2-1|17|.|TRBV12-5|.
CASGLVLRGNEGNEQFF
TGTGCTAGTGGTTTGGTACTGCGGGGCAATGAAGGCAATGAGCAGTTCTTC
>TRBJ1-5|13|.|TRBV20-1|few
CSASILSNQPQHF
TGCAGTGCCAGTATCCTTAGCAATCAGCCCCAGCATTTT
>TRBJ2-2|15|TRBD2|TRBV12-5|.
CASGLSGGDTGELFF
TGTGCTAGTGGTTTGAGCGGGGGGGACACCGGGGAGCTGTTTTTT
>TRBJ2-5|14|TRBD2|TRBV5-1|.
CASSPGGLGETQYF
TGCGCCAGCAGCCCCGGGGGGTTGGGAGAGACCCAGTACTTC
>TRBJ2-6|18|TRBD1|TRBV11-2|.
CASSLFGTGGVGANVLTF
TGTGCCAGCAGCTTATTTGGGACAGGGGGCGTGGGGGCCAACGTCCTGACTTTC
>TRBJ1-2|15|TRBD1|TRBV27|once
CASSLVGQGHYGYTF
TGTGCCAGCAGTTTAGTGGGACAGGGTCACTATGGCTACACCTTC
>TRBJ1-2|15|TRBD1|TRBV9|once
CASERTGTGVLGYTF
TGTGCCAGCGAAAGGACCGGGACAGGGGTGTTGGGCTACACCTTC
>TRBJ1-1|16|.|TRBV9|.
CAASGSGREMNTEAFF
TGTGCCGCCAGCGGGTCTGGGCGGGAAATGAACACTGAAGCTTTCTTT
>TRBJ2-1|20|TRBD2|TRBV6-2/TRBV6-3|.
CASSYSGVSRGLAGENEQFF
TGTGCCAGCAGTTACTCGGGAGTAAGTAGGGGACTAGCGGGAGAGAATGAGCAGTTCTTC
>TRBJ1-4|12|.|TRBV14|.
CASSQAGRVLFF
TGTGCCAGCAGCCAAGCGGGCCGGGTTCTGTTTTTT
>TRBJ2-5|17|.|TRBV19|.
CANVSGTGRGLQETQYF
TGTGCCAACGTCTCGGGAACAGGGAGAGGCCTGCAAGAGACCCAGTACTTC
>TRBJ1-1|13|.|TRBV7-9|few
CASNKRAGVEAFF
TGTGCCAGCAACAAAAGGGCGGGAGTTGAAGCTTTCTTT
>TRBJ2-2|15|TRBD2|TRBV4-3|few
CASSPLAGNTGELFF
TGCGCCAGCAGCCCCCTAGCGGGTAACACCGGGGAGCTGTTTTTT
>TRBJ2-7|15|.|TRBV18|.
CASSPLDSGSYEQYF
TGTGCCAGCTCGCCCTTAGACTCGGGCTCCTACGAGCAGTACTTC
>TRBJ1-6|16|.|TRBV28|.
CASSLADSSINSPLHF
TGTGCCAGCAGTTTAGCGGACAGCTCAATTAATTCACCCCTCCACTTT
>TRBJ2-7|14|.|TRBV5-4|.
CASSLSYPIYEQYF
TGTGCCAGCAGCTTATCTTACCCTATATACGAGCAGTACTTC